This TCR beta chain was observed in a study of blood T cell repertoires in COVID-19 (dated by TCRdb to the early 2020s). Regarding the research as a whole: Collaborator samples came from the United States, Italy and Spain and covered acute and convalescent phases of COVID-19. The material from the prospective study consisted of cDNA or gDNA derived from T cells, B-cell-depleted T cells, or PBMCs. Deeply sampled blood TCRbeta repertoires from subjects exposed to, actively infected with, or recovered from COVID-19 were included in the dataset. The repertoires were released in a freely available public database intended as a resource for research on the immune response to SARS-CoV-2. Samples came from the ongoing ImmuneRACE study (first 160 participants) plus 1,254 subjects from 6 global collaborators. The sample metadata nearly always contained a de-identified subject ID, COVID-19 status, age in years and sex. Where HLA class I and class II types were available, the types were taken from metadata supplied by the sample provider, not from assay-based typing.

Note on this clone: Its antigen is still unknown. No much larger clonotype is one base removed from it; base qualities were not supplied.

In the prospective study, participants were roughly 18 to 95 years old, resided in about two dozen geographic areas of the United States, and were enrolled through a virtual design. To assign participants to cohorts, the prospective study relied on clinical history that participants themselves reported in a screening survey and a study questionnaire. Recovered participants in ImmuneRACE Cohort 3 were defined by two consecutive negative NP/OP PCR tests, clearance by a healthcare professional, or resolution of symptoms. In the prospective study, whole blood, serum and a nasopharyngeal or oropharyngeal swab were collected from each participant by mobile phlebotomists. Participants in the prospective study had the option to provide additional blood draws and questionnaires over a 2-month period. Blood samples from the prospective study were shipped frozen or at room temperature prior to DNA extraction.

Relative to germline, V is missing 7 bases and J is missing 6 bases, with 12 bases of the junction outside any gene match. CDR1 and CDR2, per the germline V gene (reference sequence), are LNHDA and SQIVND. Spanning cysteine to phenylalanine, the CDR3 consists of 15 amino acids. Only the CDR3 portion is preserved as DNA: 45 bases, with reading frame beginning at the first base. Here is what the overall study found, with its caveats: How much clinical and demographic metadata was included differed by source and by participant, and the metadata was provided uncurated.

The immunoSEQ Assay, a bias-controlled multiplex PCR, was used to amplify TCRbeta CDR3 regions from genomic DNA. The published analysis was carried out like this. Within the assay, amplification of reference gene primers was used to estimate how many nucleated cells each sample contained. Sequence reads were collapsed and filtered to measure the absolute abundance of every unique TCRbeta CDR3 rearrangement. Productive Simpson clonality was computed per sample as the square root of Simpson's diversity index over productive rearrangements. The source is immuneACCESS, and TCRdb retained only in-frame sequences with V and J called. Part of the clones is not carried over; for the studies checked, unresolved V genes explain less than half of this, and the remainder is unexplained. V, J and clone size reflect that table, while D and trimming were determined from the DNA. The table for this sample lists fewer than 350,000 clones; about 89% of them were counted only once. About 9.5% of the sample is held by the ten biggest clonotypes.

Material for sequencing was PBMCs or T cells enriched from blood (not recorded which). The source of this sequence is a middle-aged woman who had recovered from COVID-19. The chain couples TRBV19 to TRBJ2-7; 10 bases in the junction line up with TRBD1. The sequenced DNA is TGTGCCAGTACCCCTCAGGCCAGGACAGGGGGCGAGCAGTACTTC. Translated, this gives CASTPQARTGGEQYF.